This TCR beta chain was sequenced during a study of T cell responses to AZD1222 COVID-19 vaccine. Findings of the study overall: Donors in the cohort were predominantly white British and more often female, and clonal diversity was possibly underestimated. Nearly half of the spike-specific TCRs reportedly recognize variant regions that carry no mutations. Baseline serology detected seropositivity in only 5 or 6 AZD1222 recipients.

Doses given second, at about 4 or about 12 weeks, were pooled. Details on this clone: Its antigen is currently unknown.

TCRdb's copy holds only in-frame clones and misses some; the assay was immunoSEQ multiplex PCR. The sample carries roughly 140,000 clones, around 89% recorded once. This clonotype originated in an adult who received the AZD1222 COVID-19 vaccine. Sample: peripheral blood, taken 28 days after the second AZD1222 dose.

CDR3: CASSPGGGHTDTQYF. CDR3 in DNA: TGTGCCAGCAGCCCGGGCGGCGGTCACACAGATACGCAGTATTTT. The gene calls are TRBV5-6 and TRBJ2-3, with D unclear. Trimming stripped 4 bases from V and 2 bases from J, with 14 bases between. From germline, CDR1 is SGHDT and CDR2 YYEEEE. This CDR3 is 15 amino acids long.